This T cell receptor beta chain is drawn from a study of shared clonotypes between healthy human individuals. The study's findings and limits: Researchers sampled blood only, noting tissue repertoires likely differ.

Genomic DNA (from each subset) was split evenly across several immunoSEQ plates. Sequenced by immunoSEQ multiplex PCR; TCRdb stores in-frame clones only, minus some. The data hold fewer than 700,000 clones, with 85% to 95% observed a single time. Regarding this clone: What it recognizes is unknown.

CD45RO-negative cells were positively selected for CCR7, leaving out terminally differentiated effector memory CD45RA+ cells. The CDR3 loop spans 14 amino acids. Germline-derived CDR1 and CDR2 are MGHRA and YSYEKL. Trimming removed 0 bases at V and 8 bases at J, with 8 bases between. The sequencing input was naive CD8+ T cells sorted from blood. The TCR comes from a woman aged 25 to 39 in good health. J is TRBJ1-6 and V is TRBV4-1, with D perhaps matching TRBD1 (6 bases). For the CDR3, the DNA is TGCGCCAGCAGCCAAGACCAGGGGTATTCACCCCTCCACTTT. This codes for CASSQDQGYSPLHF.